Presented here are 23 T cell receptor beta chains from one specimen sequenced in a study of cytomegalovirus exposure and HLA in healthy donors. PCR was performed using 60 Vbeta and 13 Jbeta primers. Sequenced by immunoSEQ multiplex PCR; TCRdb stores in-frame clones only, minus some. The repertoire holds approximately 53,000 clones, with around three quarters as singletons. The sequenced sample consisted of PBMCs. Receptors originate from a man between 25 and 39 years old in good health and CMV-seropositive.

The gene calls are TRBV7-7 and TRBJ2-7; possible D gene TRBD2, 6 bases. CDR3 size: 13 residues. The germline V gene has CDR1 SSHAT and CDR2 FNYEAQ (reference sequence). V shed 3 bases and J shed 3 bases, with 9 bases lying between them. CDR3 DNA: TGTGCCAGCAGCTTGGCGCGGGGCTACGAGCAGTACTTC. Protein product: CASSLARGYEQYF.

This rearrangement joins TRBV13 to TRBJ1-2, with a possible D match to TRBD1 (5 bases). The germline V gene encodes CDR1 PRHDT and CDR2 FYEKMQ (reference sequence). Trimming stripped 5 bases from V and 0 bases from J, with 10 bases between. This CDR3 region has 14 residues. Here the CDR3 DNA reads TGTGCCAGCAGCCTACGACAGTCTAACTATGGCTACACCTTC. It specifies CASSLRQSNYGYTF.

CDR3 sequence (DNA): TGCGCCAGCAGGCAAACTAGCGGGAGCACAGATACGCAGTATTTT. This gives the protein CASRQTSGSTDTQYF. The V gene is TRBV5-1, the J gene TRBJ2-3; 9 bases line up with TRBD2. The CDR3 sequence is 15 residues long. V shed 5 bases, J shed 0 bases, and the junction held 4 bases outside the gene matches. From germline, CDR1 is SGHRS and CDR2 YFSETQ.

The V call is TRBV11-2, the J call TRBJ1-3; D is unresolved. CDR1 and CDR2 (germline): SGHAT, FQNNGV. The CDR3 loop spans 13 amino acids. The V and J ends lost 2 bases and 4 bases respectively, with 6 bases between them. This CDR3 is CASSLSGGNTIYF. The CDR3 coding sequence is TGTGCCAGCAGCTTATCAGGAGGAAACACCATATATTTT.

This clone was counted a single time. The rearrangement uses TRBV9 and TRBJ2-3; 10 bases map to TRBD2. CDR1 and CDR2 from the germline V gene are SGDLS and YYNGEE. The length of the CDR3 is 16 residues. J was trimmed by 3 bases and V by 3 bases; bases with no gene match: 7. CDR3 loop: CASSDQLAGQTDTQYF. CDR3 in DNA: TGTGCCAGCAGCGATCAACTAGCGGGGCAAACAGATACGCAGTATTTT.

The V gene is TRBV7-3, the J gene TRBJ2-7, with D possibly matching TRBD1 (6 bases). Germline values: CDR1 SGHTA, CDR2 FQGTGA. The CDR3 runs 15 residues. Trimming left V 3 bases short and J 3 bases short, with 15 bases between. CDR3 DNA: TGTGCCAGCAGCTTCGATTCCGGGACACTCTACGAGCAGTACTTC. This codes for CASSFDSGTLYEQYF.

V and J are TRBV11-2 and TRBJ2-5; no reliable D call. Trimming stripped 1 base from V and 2 bases from J, with 5 bases between. Looked up from germline, CDR1 is SGHAT and CDR2 is FQNNGV. The CDR3 extends over 13 amino acids. CDR3: CASSLGRQETQYF. CDR3 DNA sequence: TGTGCCAGCAGCTTAGGTCGGCAAGAGACCCAGTACTTC. Using reference TRBV11-2 and TRBJ2-5 for the parts outside the CDR3, the full variable domain is EAGVAQSPRYKIIEKRQSVAFWCNPISGHATLYWYQQILGQGPKLLIQFQNNGVVDDSQLPKDRFSAERLKGVDSTLKIQPAKLEDSAVYLCASSLGRQETQYFGPGTRLLVL.

The rearrangement joins TRBV5-6 to TRBJ2-7, with D possibly matching TRBD1 (5 bases). The CDR3 extends over 12 amino acids. V shed 3 bases and J shed 10 bases, with 14 bases lying between them. Germline CDR1 and CDR2: SGHDT and YYEEEE. The CDR3 bases are TGTGCCAGCAGCTCACGGCAGGGTACCCAGTACTTC. Amino acids: CASSSRQGTQYF.

This chain's CDR3 is CASSVRDRGDYGYTF. CDR3 bases: TGTGCCAGCAGCGTGAGGGACAGGGGAGACTATGGCTACACCTTC. This chain joins TRBV9 and TRBJ1-2; 10 bases map to TRBD1. The CDR3 spans 15 residues. V was pared by 2 bases and J by 3 bases, with 4 bases of the junction left unmatched. Germline values: CDR1 SGDLS, CDR2 YYNGEE.

CDR3: CASSPGTGAEKLFF. CDR3 DNA: TGCGCCAGCAGCCCGGGGACAGGGGCTGAAAAACTGTTTTTT. The chain joins TRBV5-1 to TRBJ1-4; 10 bases align to TRBD1. This CDR3 is 14 amino acids long. Germline CDR1 and CDR2: SGHRS and YFSETQ. With 4 bases clipped from V and 7 bases from J, the junction kept 4 bases outside the gene matches.

This clone was recorded a few times. The genes are TRBV5-4 and TRBJ1-2, with D possibly matching TRBD1 (6 bases). Trimming left V 4 bases short and J 7 bases short, with 11 bases between. Per the germline V gene, CDR1 is SGHNT and CDR2 is YYREEE (reference sequence). This CDR3 has 12 residues. CDR3 protein: CASSTYRVGYTF. For the CDR3, the DNA is TGTGCCAGCAGCACCTACAGGGTTGGCTACACCTTC.

V and J are TRBV7-6 and TRBJ2-3; the match to TRBD2 covers 7 bases. This CDR3 spans 15 amino acids. The junction had 2 bases not matched to a gene; V was cut back by 0 bases and J by 2 bases. The V gene's germline CDR1 is SGHVS and CDR2 FNYEAQ. Written as DNA, the CDR3 is TGTGCCAGCAGCTTAGCCGGGGGGATCACAGATACGCAGTATTTT. Protein sequence: CASSLAGGITDTQYF.

The CDR3 coding sequence is TGCGCCAGCAGCCAAGATACCGGGACAGGGGCCACCTTTTCTAACTATGGCTACACCTTC. Protein sequence: CASSQDTGTGATFSNYGYTF. The genes are TRBV4-1 and TRBJ1-2; 10 bases are shared with TRBD1. V lost 0 bases to trimming and J lost 0 bases; unmatched junction nucleotides: 13. CDR1 and CDR2 from the germline V gene are MGHRA and YSYEKL. The CDR3 extends over 20 amino acids.

The sample holds one count of this clone. This rearrangement joins TRBV9 to TRBJ1-2; 9 positions match TRBD1. J was trimmed by 8 bases and V by 3 bases; bases with no gene match: 5. CDR1 is SGDLS, CDR2 YYNGEE, per germline. The CDR3 runs to 13 residues. The chain's CDR3 is CASSGGTGYGYTF. Here the CDR3 DNA reads TGTGCCAGCAGCGGGGGGACAGGGTACGGCTACACCTTC.

The chain couples TRBV6-5 to TRBJ1-2, with D maybe TRBD1 (6 bases). CDR1 and CDR2 from the germline V gene are MNHEY and SVGAGI. CDR3 size: 13 residues. With 3 bases removed from V and 8 bases from J, the gap between germline ends came to 13 bases. The DNA of the CDR3 is TGTGCCAGCAGTTATCTCACAGGGACCGGCTACACCTTC. Encoded protein: CASSYLTGTGYTF.

The chain joins TRBV6-5 to TRBJ1-5, with TRBD1 matching 7 bases. The CDR3 extends over 14 amino acids. Looked up from germline, CDR1 is MNHEY and CDR2 is SVGAGI. V was clipped by 5 bases and J by 3 bases; unmatched bases: 4. The DNA for the CDR3 is TGTGCCAGCAGTCGGGACAGTACCAATCAGCCCCAGCATTTT. Protein: CASSRDSTNQPQHF.

This chain links TRBV6-5 with TRBJ1-3; TRBD1 agrees at 7 bases. CDR1 is MNHEY and CDR2 is SVGAGI in the germline V gene. The CDR3 has 14 amino acids. V dropped 4 bases and J dropped 11; count of bases not matched to a gene: 11. This CDR3 reads CASSSDRVSRPIYF. Here the CDR3 DNA reads TGTGCCAGCAGTTCCGACAGGGTCTCAAGGCCCATATATTTT.

The chain employs TRBV5-1 and TRBJ2-7; D might be TRBD1 (6 bases). This CDR3 has 14 residues. Trimming pared 4 bases from V and 2 bases from J, leaving 13 bases between. CDR1 SGHRS and CDR2 YFSETQ come from the germline V gene. The CDR3 loop reads CASSTSDRAYEQYF. CDR3 nucleotide sequence: TGCGCCAGCAGCACATCGGACAGAGCCTACGAGCAGTACTTC.

This clone was recorded once. The sample carries other DNA sequences with the same CDR3. The V call is TRBV5-1, the J call TRBJ2-7, with TRBD2 matching 8 bases. This CDR3 has 15 amino acids. Unmatched junction bases numbered 9, after V lost 4 bases and J lost 3 bases. Per the germline V gene, CDR1 is SGHRS and CDR2 is YFSETQ. The CDR3 loop reads CASSLGAGGNYEQYF. The CDR3 DNA is TGCGCCAGCAGCCTGGGGGCGGGGGGAAACTACGAGCAGTACTTC.

The chain has TRBV9 and TRBJ2-3, with 10 positions matching TRBD2. Germline CDR1 is SGDLS and CDR2 is YYNGEE. The CDR3 extends over 16 amino acids. The V and J ends lost 0 bases and 0 bases, in that order; junction bases with no gene match: 1. The CDR3 coding sequence is TGTGCCAGCAGCGTAGGTAGCGGGGGGAGCACAGATACGCAGTATTTT. This sequence encodes CASSVGSGGSTDTQYF.

The chain joins TRBV5-4 to TRBJ1-6, with D maybe TRBD1 (6 bases). Germline lookup yields CDR1 SGHNT and CDR2 YYREEE (reference sequence). Between the trimmed V and J ends, which lost 4 bases and 7 bases, there was a span of 12 bases. The CDR3 spans 14 residues. This CDR3 reads CASSPDSGNSPLHF. The DNA of the CDR3 is TGTGCCAGCAGCCCGGACAGTGGGAATTCACCCCTCCACTTT.

V usage is TRBV7-3 and J usage is TRBJ2-7, with D possibly being TRBD2 (7 bases). This CDR3 is built from 14 residues. V was shortened by 3 bases and J by 5 bases, with 14 bases between the two germline ends. Germline V gene data show CDR1 as SGHTA and CDR2 as FQGTGA. The CDR3 nucleotides are TGTGCCAGCAGCTTGGAGGGGGGGCCCCACGAGCAGTACTTC. Translating gives CASSLEGGPHEQYF.

The chain couples TRBV5-8 to TRBJ1-6; D is possibly TRBD1 (5 bases). CDR1 and CDR2 (germline): SGHTS, YDEGEE. Trimming took 0 bases from V and 4 from J, leaving 5 bases between them. The length of the CDR3 is 14 residues. In nucleotides, the CDR3 is TGTGCCAGCAGCTTGGAGGGGTATAATTCACCCCTCCACTTT. Translated: CASSLEGYNSPLHF.